The clone carrying this T cell receptor (beta chain) showed up many times. Its antigen is undetermined. Aged about 6 to 100, donors were systemically healthy Caucasians from Russia. The sample, around 9.9 milliliters of peripheral blood, was drawn from each donor. This specimen belongs to a study of blood T cells in healthy people across ages. Regarding the study as a whole: It was the long-lived donors that had more naive CD4+ cells and higher diversity than aged donors.

Then a second PCR, running roughly 7 to 11 cycles, was carried out with a sample-barcoded 5' primer and a J-beta primer mix. Each cDNA molecule, via a template-switch adaptor with 12 random nucleotides, was tagged. TCRdb recomputed calls from the 5' RACE reads with MiXCR, one row per CDR3 protein. Of approximately 1.5 million distinct CDR3 sequences in the sample, 34% were seen once. CDR1 and CDR2 from the germline V gene are ENHRY and SYGVKD. CDR3 length: 13 residues. J was trimmed by 4 bases and V by 11 bases; bases with no gene match: 8. The genes are TRBV10-3 and TRBJ2-7; 10 bases are shared with TRBD1. Input material: blood. The TCR originated in a woman younger than 45 in good health. In DNA form, the CDR3 reads TGTGCCGTCCAGACAGGGGGCATATACGAGCAGTACTTC. Translating it yields CAVQTGGIYEQYF.